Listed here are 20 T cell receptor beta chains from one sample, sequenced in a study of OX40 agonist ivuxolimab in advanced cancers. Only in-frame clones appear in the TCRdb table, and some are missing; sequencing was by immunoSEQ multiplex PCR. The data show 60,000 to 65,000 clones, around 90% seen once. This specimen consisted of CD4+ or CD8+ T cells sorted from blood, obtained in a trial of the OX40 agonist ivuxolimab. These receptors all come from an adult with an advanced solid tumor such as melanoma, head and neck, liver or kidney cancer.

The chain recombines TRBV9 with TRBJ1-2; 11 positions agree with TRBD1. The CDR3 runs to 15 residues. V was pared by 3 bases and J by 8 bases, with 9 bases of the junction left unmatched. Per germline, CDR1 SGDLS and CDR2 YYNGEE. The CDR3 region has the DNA TGTGCCAGCAGCGCATCAGGACAGGGGGCGCAGGGCTACACCTTC. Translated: CASSASGQGAQGYTF. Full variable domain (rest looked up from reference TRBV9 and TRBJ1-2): DSGVTQTPKHLITATGQRVTLRCSPRSGDLSVYWYQQSLDQGLQFLIQYYNGEERAKGNILERFSAQQFPDLHSELNLSSLELGDSALYFCASSASGQGAQGYTFGSGTRLTVV.

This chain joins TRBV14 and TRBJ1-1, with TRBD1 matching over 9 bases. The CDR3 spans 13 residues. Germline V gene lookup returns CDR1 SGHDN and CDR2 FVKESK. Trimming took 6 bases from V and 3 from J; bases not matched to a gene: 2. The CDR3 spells CASSRQGDTEAFF. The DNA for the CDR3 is TGTGCCAGCAGTCGACAGGGGGACACTGAAGCTTTCTTT.

This chain's CDR3 is CASSVALEGNTIYF. CDR3 DNA: TGTGCCAGCAGCGTAGCTCTGGAGGGAAACACCATATATTTT. V usage is TRBV9 and J usage is TRBJ1-3, with D hard to call. From germline, CDR1 is SGDLS and CDR2 YYNGEE. The ends were cut back, 0 bases at V and 4 bases at J, with 8 bases in the middle. This CDR3 is built from 14 residues.

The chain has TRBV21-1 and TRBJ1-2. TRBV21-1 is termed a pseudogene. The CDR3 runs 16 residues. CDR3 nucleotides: TGTGCCAGCAGCAAAGAGAGTATAGGCAGGGGGGGAGGCTACACCTTC. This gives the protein CASSKESIGRGGGYTF.

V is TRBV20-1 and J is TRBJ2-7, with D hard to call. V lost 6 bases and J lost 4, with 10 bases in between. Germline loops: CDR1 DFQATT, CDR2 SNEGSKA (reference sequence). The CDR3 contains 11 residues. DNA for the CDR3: TGCAGTGCCTCTCGGGCGTACGAGCAGTACTTC. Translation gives CSASRAYEQYF.

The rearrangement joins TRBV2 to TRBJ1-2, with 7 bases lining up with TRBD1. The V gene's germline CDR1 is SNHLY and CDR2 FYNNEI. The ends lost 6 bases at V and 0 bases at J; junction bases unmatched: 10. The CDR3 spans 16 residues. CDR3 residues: CASSASDRPSNYGYTF. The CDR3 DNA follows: TGTGCCAGCAGCGCTTCGGACAGGCCCTCTAACTATGGCTACACCTTC.

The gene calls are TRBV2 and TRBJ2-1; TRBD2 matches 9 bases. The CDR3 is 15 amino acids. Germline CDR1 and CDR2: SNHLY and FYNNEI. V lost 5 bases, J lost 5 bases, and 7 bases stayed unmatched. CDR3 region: CASSSLGTSNNEQFF. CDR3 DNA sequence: TGTGCCAGCAGTAGCCTCGGGACTAGCAACAATGAGCAGTTCTTC.

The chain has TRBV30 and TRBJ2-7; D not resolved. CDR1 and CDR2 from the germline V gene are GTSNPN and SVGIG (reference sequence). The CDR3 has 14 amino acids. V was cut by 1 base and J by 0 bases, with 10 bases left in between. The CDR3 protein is CAWSGGRSSYEQYF. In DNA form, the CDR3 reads TGTGCCTGGAGTGGAGGTAGGAGCTCCTACGAGCAGTACTTC. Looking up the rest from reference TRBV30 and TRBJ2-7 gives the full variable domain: SQTIHQWPATLVQPVGSPLSLECTVEGTSNPNLYWYRQAAGRGLQLLFYSVGIGQISSEVPQNLSASRPQDRQFILSSKKLLLSDSGFYLCAWSGGRSSYEQYFGPGTRLTVT.

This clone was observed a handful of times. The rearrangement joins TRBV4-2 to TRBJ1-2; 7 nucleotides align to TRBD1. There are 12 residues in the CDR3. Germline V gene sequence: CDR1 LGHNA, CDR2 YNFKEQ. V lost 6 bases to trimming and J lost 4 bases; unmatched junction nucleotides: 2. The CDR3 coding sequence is TGTGCCAGCAGGAGGGACAGCTATGGCTACACCTTC. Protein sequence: CASRRDSYGYTF.

The CDR3, as DNA: TGTGCCAGCAGCTTAAGTAACCCATCACCCCTCCACTTT. Its protein product is CASSLSNPSPLHF. The chain carries TRBV7-2 and TRBJ1-6; D unclear. This CDR3 has 13 amino acids. The V end was cut by 2 bases, the J end by 10 bases, with 9 bases between. Looked up from germline, CDR1 is SGHTA and CDR2 is FQGNSA.

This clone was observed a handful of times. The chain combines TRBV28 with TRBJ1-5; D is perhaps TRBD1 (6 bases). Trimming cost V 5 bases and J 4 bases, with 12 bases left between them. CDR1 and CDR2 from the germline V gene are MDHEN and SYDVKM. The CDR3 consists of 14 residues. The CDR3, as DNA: TGTGCCAGCAGTCCCTCCAGGGGAAATCAGCCCCAGCATTTT. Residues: CASSPSRGNQPQHF. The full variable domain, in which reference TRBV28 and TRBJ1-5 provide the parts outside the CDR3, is DVKVTQSSRYLVKRTGEKVFLECVQDMDHENMFWYRQDPGLGLRLIYFSYDVKMKEKGDIPEGYSVSREKKERFSLILESASTNQTSMYLCASSPSRGNQPQHFGDGTRLSIL.

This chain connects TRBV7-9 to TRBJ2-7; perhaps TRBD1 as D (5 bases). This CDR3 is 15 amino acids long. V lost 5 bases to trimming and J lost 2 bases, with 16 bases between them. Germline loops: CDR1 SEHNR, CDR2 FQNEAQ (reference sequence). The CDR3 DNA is TGTGCCAGCAGCCCTAGAGGACAAGCAACCTACGAGCAGTACTTC. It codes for CASSPRGQATYEQYF.

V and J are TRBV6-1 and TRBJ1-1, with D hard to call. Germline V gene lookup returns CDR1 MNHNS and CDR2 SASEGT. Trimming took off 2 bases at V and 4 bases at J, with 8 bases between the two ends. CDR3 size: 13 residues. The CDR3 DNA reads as TGTGCCAGCAGTGAACTCGGGTCCACTGAAGCTTTCTTT. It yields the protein CASSELGSTEAFF.

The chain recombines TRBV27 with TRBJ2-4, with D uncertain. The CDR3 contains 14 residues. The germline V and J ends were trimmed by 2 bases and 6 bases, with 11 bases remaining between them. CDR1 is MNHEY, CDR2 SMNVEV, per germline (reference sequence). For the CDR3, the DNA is TGTGCCAGCAGTTTAAACGCCCAGCCAAACATTCAGTACTTC. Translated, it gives CASSLNAQPNIQYF.

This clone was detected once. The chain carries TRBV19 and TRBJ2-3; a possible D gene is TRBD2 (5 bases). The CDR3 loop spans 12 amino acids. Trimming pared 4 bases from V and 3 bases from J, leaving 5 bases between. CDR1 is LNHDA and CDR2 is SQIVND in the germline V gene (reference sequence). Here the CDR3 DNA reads TGTGCCAGTAGTACGGGGACAGATACGCAGTATTTT. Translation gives CASSTGTDTQYF.

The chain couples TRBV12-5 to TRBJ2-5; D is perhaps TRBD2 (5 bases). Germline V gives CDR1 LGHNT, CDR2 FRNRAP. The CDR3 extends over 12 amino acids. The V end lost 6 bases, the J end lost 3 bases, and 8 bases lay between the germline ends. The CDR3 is CASGLEEETQYF. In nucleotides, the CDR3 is TGTGCTAGTGGCCTGGAGGAAGAGACCCAGTACTTC.

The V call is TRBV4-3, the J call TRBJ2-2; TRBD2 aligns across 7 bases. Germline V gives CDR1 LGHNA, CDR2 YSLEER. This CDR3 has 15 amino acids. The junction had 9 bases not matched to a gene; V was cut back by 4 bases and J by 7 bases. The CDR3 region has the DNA TGCGCCAGCAGCCGCTTTCTGGGGGAGGGCGGGGAGCTGTTTTTT. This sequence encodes CASSRFLGEGGELFF.

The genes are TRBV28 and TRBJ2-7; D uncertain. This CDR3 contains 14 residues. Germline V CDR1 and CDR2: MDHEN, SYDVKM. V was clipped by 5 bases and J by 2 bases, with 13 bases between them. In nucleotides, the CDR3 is TGTGCCAGCAGTCAGAATTTGGGAACCTACGAGCAGTACTTC. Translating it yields CASSQNLGTYEQYF.

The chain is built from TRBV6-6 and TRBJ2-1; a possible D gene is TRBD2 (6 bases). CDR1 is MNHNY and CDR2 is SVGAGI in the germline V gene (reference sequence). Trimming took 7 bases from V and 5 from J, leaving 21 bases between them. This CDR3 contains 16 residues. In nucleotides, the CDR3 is TGTGCCAGCACTTTAAATCTCCGGGACTTAGACAATGAGCAGTTCTTC. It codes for CASTLNLRDLDNEQFF.

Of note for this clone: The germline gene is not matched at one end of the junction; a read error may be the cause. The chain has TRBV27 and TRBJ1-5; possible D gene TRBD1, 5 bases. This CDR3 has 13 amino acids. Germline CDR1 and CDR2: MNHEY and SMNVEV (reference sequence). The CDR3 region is CASSFDSTQPQHF. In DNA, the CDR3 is TGTGCCAGCAGTTTCGACAGCACTCAGCCCCAGCATTTT.